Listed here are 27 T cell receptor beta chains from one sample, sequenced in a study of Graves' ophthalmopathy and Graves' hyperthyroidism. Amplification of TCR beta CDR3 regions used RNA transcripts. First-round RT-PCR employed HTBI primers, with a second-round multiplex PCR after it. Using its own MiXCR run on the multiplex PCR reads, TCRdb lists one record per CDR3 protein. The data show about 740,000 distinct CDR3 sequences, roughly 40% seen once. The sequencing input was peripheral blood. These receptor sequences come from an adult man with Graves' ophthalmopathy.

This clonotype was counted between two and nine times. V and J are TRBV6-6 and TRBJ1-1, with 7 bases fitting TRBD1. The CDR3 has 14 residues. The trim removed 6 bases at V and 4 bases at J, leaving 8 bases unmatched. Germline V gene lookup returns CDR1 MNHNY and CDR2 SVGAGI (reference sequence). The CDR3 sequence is CASSRDRVGTEAFF. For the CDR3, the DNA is TGTGCCAGCAGCAGAGACAGGGTCGGCACTGAAGCTTTCTTT.

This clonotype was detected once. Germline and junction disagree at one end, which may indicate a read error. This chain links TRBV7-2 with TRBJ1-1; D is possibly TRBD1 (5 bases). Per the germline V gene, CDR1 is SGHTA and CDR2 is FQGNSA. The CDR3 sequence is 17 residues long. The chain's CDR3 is CASSPLNPLSGFTEAFF. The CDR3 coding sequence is TGCGCCAGCAGCCCATTAAATCCCCTGTCAGGGTTCACTGAAGCTTTCTTT.

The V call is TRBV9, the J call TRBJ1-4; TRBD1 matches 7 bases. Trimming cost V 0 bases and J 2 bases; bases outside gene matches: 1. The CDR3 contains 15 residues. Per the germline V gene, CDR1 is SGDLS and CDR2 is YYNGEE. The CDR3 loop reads CASSVAGGTNEKLFF. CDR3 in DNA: TGTGCCAGCAGCGTAGCAGGGGGGACTAATGAAAAACTGTTTTTT.

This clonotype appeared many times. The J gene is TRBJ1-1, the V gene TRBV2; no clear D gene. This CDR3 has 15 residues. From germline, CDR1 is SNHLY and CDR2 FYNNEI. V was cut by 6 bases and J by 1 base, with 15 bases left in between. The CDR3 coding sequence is TGTGCCAGCAGCGACCCTCGTATCCCGAACACTGAAGCTTTCTTT. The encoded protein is CASSDPRIPNTEAFF.

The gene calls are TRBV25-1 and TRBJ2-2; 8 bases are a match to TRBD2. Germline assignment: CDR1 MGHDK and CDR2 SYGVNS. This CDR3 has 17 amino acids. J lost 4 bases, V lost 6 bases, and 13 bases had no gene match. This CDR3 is CASSVTGTRFGTGELFF. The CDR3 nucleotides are TGTGCCAGCAGCGTAACGGGGACTAGATTTGGCACCGGGGAGCTGTTTTTT.

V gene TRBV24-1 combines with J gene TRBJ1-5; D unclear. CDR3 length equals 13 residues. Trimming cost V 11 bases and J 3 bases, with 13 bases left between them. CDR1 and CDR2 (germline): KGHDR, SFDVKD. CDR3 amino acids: CASERRINQPQHF. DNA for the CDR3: TGTGCCAGCGAGAGAAGGATCAATCAGCCCCAGCATTTT.

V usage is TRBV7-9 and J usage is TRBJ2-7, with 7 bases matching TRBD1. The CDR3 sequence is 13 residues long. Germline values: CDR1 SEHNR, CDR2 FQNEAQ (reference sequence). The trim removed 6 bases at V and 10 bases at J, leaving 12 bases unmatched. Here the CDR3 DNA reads TGTGCCAGCAGTGCTAGACCGGACAGGATACAGTACTTC. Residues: CASSARPDRIQYF.

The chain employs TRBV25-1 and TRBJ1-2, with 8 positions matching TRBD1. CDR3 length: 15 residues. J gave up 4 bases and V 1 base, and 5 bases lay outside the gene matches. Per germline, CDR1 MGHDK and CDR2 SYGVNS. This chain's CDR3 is CASSESGTGSYGYTF. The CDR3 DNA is TGTGCCAGCAGTGAATCGGGGACAGGCAGCTATGGCTACACCTTC.

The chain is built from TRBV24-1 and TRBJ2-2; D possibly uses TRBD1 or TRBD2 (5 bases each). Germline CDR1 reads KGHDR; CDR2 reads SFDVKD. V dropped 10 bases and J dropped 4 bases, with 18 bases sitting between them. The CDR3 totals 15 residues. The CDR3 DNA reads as TGTGCCACACGAGGTTGGGACCTCAGCACCGGGGAGCTGTTTTTT. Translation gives CATRGWDLSTGELFF.

CDR3 in amino acids: CASSHDGRAYEQYF. DNA of the CDR3: TGTGCCAGCAGCCACGACGGGAGGGCCTACGAGCAGTACTTC. J is TRBJ2-7 and V is TRBV11-2; the match to TRBD2 covers 8 bases. The J segment lost 2 bases and the V segment lost 5 bases, leaving 5 bases of the junction unmatched. Germline V gene sequence: CDR1 SGHAT, CDR2 FQNNGV. The CDR3 is 14 residues long.

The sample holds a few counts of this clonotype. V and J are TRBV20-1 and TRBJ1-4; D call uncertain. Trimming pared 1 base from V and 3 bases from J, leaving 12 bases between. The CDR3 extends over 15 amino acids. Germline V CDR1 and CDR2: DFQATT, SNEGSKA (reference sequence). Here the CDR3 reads CSARVYSFSNEKLFF. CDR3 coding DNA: TGCAGTGCTAGAGTGTACTCTTTCTCTAATGAAAAACTGTTTTTT.

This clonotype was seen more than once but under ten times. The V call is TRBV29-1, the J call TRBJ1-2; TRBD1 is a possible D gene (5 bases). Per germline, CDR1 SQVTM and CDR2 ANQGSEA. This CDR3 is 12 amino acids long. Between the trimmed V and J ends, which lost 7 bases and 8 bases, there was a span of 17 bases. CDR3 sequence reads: CSAKWGGKGYTF. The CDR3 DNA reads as TGCAGCGCAAAATGGGGGGGAAAGGGCTACACCTTC.

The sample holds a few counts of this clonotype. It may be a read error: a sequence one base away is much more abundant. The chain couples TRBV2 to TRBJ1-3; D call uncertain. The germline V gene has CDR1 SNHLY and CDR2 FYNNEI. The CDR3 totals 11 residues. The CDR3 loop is CASTRSNTIHF. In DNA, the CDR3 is TGTGCCAGCACCAGATCAAACACCATACATTTT.

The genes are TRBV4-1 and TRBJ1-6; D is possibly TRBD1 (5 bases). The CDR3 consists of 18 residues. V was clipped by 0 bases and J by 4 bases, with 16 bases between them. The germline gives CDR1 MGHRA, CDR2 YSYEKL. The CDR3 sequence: CASSQDRDSGLYNSPLHF. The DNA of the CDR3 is TGCGCCAGCAGCCAAGATCGTGACAGCGGACTATATAATTCACCCCTCCACTTT.

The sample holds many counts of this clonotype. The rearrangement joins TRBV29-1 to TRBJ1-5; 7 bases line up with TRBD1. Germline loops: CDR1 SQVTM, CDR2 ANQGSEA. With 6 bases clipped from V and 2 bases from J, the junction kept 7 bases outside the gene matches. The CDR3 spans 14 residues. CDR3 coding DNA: TGCAGCGTACACACAGGGGAAGGCAATCAGCCCCAGCATTTT. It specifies CSVHTGEGNQPQHF.

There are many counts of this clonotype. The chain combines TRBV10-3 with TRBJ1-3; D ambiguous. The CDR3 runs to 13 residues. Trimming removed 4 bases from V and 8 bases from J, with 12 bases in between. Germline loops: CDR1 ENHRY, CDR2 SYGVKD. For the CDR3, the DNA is TGTGCCATCAGTGTCGCTTCTCGGGACACCATATATTTT. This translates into CAISVASRDTIYF.

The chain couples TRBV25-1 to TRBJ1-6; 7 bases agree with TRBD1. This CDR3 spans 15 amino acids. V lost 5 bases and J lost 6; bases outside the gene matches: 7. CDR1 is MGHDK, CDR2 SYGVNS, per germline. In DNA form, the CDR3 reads TGTGCCAGCAGTCCCCCCTACAGGGGTAATTCACCCCTCCACTTT. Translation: CASSPPYRGNSPLHF.

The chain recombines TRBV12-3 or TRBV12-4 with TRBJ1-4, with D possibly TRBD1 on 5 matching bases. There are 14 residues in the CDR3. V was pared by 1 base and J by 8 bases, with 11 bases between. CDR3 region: CASSLDRSTEKLFF. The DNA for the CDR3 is TGTGCCAGCAGTTTAGACAGGTCAACGGAAAAACTGTTTTTT.

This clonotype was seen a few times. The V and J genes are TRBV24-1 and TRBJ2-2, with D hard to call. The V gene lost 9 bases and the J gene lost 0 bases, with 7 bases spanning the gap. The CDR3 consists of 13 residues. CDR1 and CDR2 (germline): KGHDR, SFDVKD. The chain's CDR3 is CATEAPNTGELFF. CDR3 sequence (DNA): TGTGCCACCGAGGCACCGAACACCGGGGAGCTGTTTTTT.

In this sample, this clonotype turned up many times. CDR3 DNA: TGTGCCAGCAGCCGGGACAGGGTCCCCGGCTACACCTTC. Its translation is CASSRDRVPGYTF. The chain links TRBV9 to TRBJ1-2; 9 nucleotides match TRBD1. With V trimmed by 4 bases and J by 8 bases, 6 bases remained unmatched. This CDR3 has 13 residues. CDR1 is SGDLS and CDR2 is YYNGEE in the germline V gene.

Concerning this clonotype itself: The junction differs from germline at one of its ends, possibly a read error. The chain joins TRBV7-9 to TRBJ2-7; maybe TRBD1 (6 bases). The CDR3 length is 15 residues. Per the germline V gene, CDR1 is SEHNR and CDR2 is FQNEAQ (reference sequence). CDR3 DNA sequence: TGTCCCAGCAGCTCCTCTGACAGGTCTGGGATCGAGCAGTACTTC. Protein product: CPSSSSDRSGIEQYF.

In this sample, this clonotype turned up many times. CDR3 loop: CASSASSGWRGNSPLHF. CDR3 sequence (DNA): TGTGCCAGCAGCGCTTCTTCAGGGTGGCGCGGTAATTCACCCCTCCACTTT. The chain combines TRBV9 with TRBJ1-6, with D possibly matching TRBD1 (5 bases). The germline gives CDR1 SGDLS, CDR2 YYNGEE. Trimming cost V 3 bases and J 6 bases, with 19 bases left between them. The CDR3 covers 17 residues.

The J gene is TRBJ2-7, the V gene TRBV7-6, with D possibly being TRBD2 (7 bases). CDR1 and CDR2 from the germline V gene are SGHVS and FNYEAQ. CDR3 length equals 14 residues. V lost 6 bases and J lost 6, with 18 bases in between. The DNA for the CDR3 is TGTGCCAGCAGGGGGGGGGGGAGAGGGGGCGAGCAGTACTTC. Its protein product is CASRGGGRGGEQYF.

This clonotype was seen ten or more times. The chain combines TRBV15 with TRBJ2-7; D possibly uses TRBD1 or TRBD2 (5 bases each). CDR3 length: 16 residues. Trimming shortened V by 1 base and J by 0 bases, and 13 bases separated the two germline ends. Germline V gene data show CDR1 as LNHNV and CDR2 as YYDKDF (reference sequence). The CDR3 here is CATSRGGTASSYEQYF. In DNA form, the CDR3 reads TGTGCCACCAGCAGAGGGGGGACCGCGAGCTCCTACGAGCAGTACTTC.

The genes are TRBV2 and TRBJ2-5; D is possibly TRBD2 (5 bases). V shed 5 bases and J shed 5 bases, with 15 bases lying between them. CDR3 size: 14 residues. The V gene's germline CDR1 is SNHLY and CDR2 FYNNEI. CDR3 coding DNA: TGTGCCAGCAGTCCCCTCGAGGACTCGGAGACCCAGTACTTC. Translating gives CASSPLEDSETQYF.

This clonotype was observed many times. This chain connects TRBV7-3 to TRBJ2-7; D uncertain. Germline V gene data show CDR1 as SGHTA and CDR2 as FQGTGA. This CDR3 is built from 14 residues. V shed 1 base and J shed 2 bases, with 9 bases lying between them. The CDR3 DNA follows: TGTGCCAGCAGCTTAAAGTTCAGGACCTACGAGCAGTACTTC. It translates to CASSLKFRTYEQYF.

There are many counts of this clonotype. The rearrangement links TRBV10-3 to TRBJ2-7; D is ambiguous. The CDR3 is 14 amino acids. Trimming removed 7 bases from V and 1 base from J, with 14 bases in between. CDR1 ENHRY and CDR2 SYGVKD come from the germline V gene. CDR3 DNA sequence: TGTGCCATCATTGTCTGGTTGAGATCCTACGAGCAGTACTTC. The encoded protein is CAIIVWLRSYEQYF.